The T cell receptor (beta chain) described here comes from a study of blood T cells in healthy people across ages. In this sample, this clonotype turned up a few times. Its target is unknown. A second about 7 to 11 cycle PCR used barcoded and J-beta primers. Every sample gave at least 2.5 million paired-end reads containing CDR3. TCRdb processed the 5' RACE reads anew with MiXCR; each CDR3 protein has one entry. Of 1,100,000 or so distinct CDR3 sequences in the sample, 40% to 55% are singletons; the top ten hold under 20%. V was cut by 3 bases and J by 7 bases, with 19 bases left in between. The CDR3 is 16 amino acids. The study's findings and limits: As age increased, TCR beta diversity per million T cells fell in a roughly linear fashion.

Isolated per sample were at least 7 million PBMCs. The sequenced sample was blood. The source is a woman in her sixties or seventies in good health. The rearrangement links TRBV12-3 or TRBV12-4 to TRBJ2-1, with D hard to call. The CDR3: CASSFLMGFRANEQFF. The DNA of the CDR3 is TGTGCCAGCAGTTTTTTGATGGGGTTTAGGGCAAATGAGCAGTTCTTC.